The clone carrying this TCR beta chain was detected many times. From RNA, the CDR3 regions of TCR beta chains were amplified and sequenced. First-round RT-PCR relied on HTBI primers, and a second-round multiplex PCR came next. Each CDR3 protein gets one entry after TCRdb re-called the multiplex PCR reads with MiXCR. The table includes about 210,000 distinct CDR3 sequences, about 32% detected once. Diagnosis relied on clinical symptoms, serum thyroxine, TRAb, thyroid ultrasound and orbital computed tomography. PBMCs had their origin in fresh peripheral blood (10 ml). The sample comes from a study of Graves' ophthalmopathy and Graves' hyperthyroidism. At the level of the study: Peripheral blood sampling occurred at initial diagnosis, before any treatment.

The germline CDR1 and CDR2 sequences are SGHTA and FQGNSA. CDR3 length: 14 residues. V lost 5 bases, J lost 4 bases, and 5 bases stayed unmatched. The receptor was isolated from a man in his forties or fifties with Graves' ophthalmopathy. The rearrangement links TRBV7-2 to TRBJ2-7, with TRBD2 identical over 10 bases. The sample was peripheral blood. The CDR3 region is CASSRTSGTYEQYF. As DNA, the CDR3 is TGTGCCAGCAGCAGGACTAGCGGAACTTACGAGCAGTACTTC.